Listed here are 27 T cell receptor beta chains from one sample, sequenced in a study of regulatory T cells in long-lasting Graves disease. Regarding time point: newly diagnosed GD, antithyroid drugs for less than 3 months. With RNA extracted from PBMCs as input, the TCR library was made. Investigators prepared the TCR beta libraries by applying iRepertoire HTBI primers and Arm-PCR of CDR3 regions. TCRdb re-derived calls from the multiplex PCR reads in MiXCR, one entry per CDR3 protein. The profile shows a few hundred thousand distinct CDR3 sequences, 10% to 15% of them singletons. Separately, the same data were catalogued under a study of T cells in Graves' hyperthyroidism and ophthalmopathy.

Specimen: peripheral blood mononuclear cells (PBMCs), collected at new diagnosis, from a patient treated with antithyroid drugs. The receptors were sampled from a woman in her late teens or twenties with Graves disease.

The rearrangement uses TRBV30 and TRBJ2-2; perhaps D is TRBD1 or TRBD2 (6 bases each). This CDR3 contains 15 residues. The germline V gene encodes CDR1 GTSNPN and CDR2 SVGIG (reference sequence). Trimming removed 4 bases at V and 6 bases at J, with 18 bases between. The CDR3 reads CAWIQGGLIPGELFF. The CDR3 coding sequence is TGTGCCTGGATTCAAGGGGGGTTAATTCCCGGGGAGCTGTTTTTT.

Comments on this clonotype: This may stem from a read error, because a much larger clone lies one nucleotide away. V gene TRBV20-1 combines with J gene TRBJ1-4, with D perhaps TRBD1 (6 bases). This CDR3 region has 15 residues. Per germline, CDR1 DFQATT and CDR2 SNEGSKA (reference sequence). The CDR3, as DNA: TGCAGTGCTAGAGTCTCAAGGACAGTTAATGGAAAACTGTTTTTT. Translated, it gives CSARVSRTVNGKLFF.

In DNA form, the CDR3 reads TGCGCCAGCAGCTTGTTCCCGGGACTAGCGGGCGACGAGCAGTACTTC. It yields the protein CASSLFPGLAGDEQYF. The genes are TRBV5-1 and TRBJ2-7, with 12 bases that match TRBD2. Trimming at V came to 1 base and at J to 5 bases, leaving 7 bases not matched to a gene. Germline V gene sequence: CDR1 SGHRS, CDR2 YFSETQ. CDR3 size: 16 residues. The full variable domain, in which reference TRBV5-1 and TRBJ2-7 provide the parts outside the CDR3, is KAGVTQTPRYLIKTRGQQVTLSCSPISGHRSVSWYQQTPGQGLQFLFEYFSETQRNKGNFPGRFSGRQFSNSRSEMNVSTLELGDSALYLCASSLFPGLAGDEQYFGPGTRLTVT.

This clonotype was seen many times. The J gene is TRBJ2-1, the V gene TRBV5-4; no clear D. Germline values: CDR1 SGHNT, CDR2 YYREEE (reference sequence). Trimming stripped 7 bases from V and 6 bases from J, with 14 bases between. The CDR3 covers 13 residues. CDR3 coding DNA: TGTGCCAGCTCGAGCGTGGAAGGCAATGAGCAGTTCTTC. This sequence encodes CASSSVEGNEQFF.

This clonotype was counted a few times. The chain uses TRBV12-3 or TRBV12-4 and TRBJ2-2; 11 bases line up with TRBD2. This CDR3 is built from 15 residues. With 6 bases clipped from V and 5 bases from J, the junction kept 5 bases outside the gene matches. The CDR3 sequence: CASRPTSGGTGELFF. CDR3 nucleotide sequence: TGTGCCAGCAGACCCACTAGCGGGGGAACCGGGGAGCTGTTTTTT.

This chain uses TRBV27 with TRBJ2-7; 9 bases line up with TRBD1. The germline CDR1 and CDR2 sequences are MNHEY and SMNVEV (reference sequence). This CDR3 is 15 amino acids long. After removal of 4 bases from V and 3 bases from J, the junction contained 7 bases not matched to a gene. CDR3 nucleotide sequence: TGTGCCAGCAGTTACAACCGGGACAGGGTCTACGAGCAGTACTTC. It codes for CASSYNRDRVYEQYF.

This clonotype was seen ten or more times. The chain has TRBV28 and TRBJ1-1; D might be TRBD1 (6 bases). This CDR3 comprises 18 residues. The V gene's germline CDR1 is MDHEN and CDR2 SYDVKM. V gave up 0 bases and J gave up 4 bases, with 21 bases separating them. The CDR3 protein is CASSLCNVDRGWGTEAFF. DNA of the CDR3: TGTGCCAGCAGTTTATGCAATGTAGATAGGGGGTGGGGCACTGAAGCTTTCTTT.

This clonotype has a handful of counts. The chain combines TRBV3-1 with TRBJ2-4; 8 bases are shared with TRBD2. Germline V lookup: CDR1 LGHDT, CDR2 YNNKEL (reference sequence). Trimming cost V 4 bases and J 0 bases; bases outside gene matches: 14. The CDR3 has 19 amino acids. Written as DNA, the CDR3 is TGTGCCAGCAGCCCCGTCCGCGGGGGGCCTCTAATAGCCAAAAACATTCAGTACTTC. Amino acids: CASSPVRGGPLIAKNIQYF.

There are a few counts of this clonotype. The chain couples TRBV4-3 to TRBJ1-5, with D possibly being TRBD1 (5 bases). This CDR3 is built from 14 residues. Between the trimmed V and J ends, which lost 1 base and 5 bases, there was a span of 9 bases. Germline V gene lookup returns CDR1 LGHNA and CDR2 YSLEER. The CDR3 protein is CASSQAWGDQPQHF. CDR3 coding DNA: TGCGCCAGCAGCCAAGCTTGGGGGGATCAGCCCCAGCATTTT.

In its sample, this clonotype was seen many times. The chain joins TRBV12-3 or TRBV12-4 to TRBJ2-7; 8 nucleotides match TRBD1. After removal of 5 bases from V and 5 bases from J, the junction contained 11 bases not matched to a gene. The CDR3 covers 15 residues. Here the CDR3 reads CASSAPDRGRNEQYF. CDR3 bases: TGTGCCAGCAGTGCCCCTGACAGGGGTAGGAACGAGCAGTACTTC.

This clonotype was seen many times. The chain joins TRBV20-1 to TRBJ2-1, with 16 bases lining up with TRBD2. The germline CDR1 and CDR2 sequences are DFQATT and SNEGSKA (reference sequence). This CDR3 has 16 residues. V lost 2 bases, J lost 8 bases, and 6 bases stayed unmatched. The CDR3 coding sequence is TGCAGTGCTAGATCTGGGACTAGCGGGAGGGGCCATGAGCAGTTCTTC. Residues: CSARSGTSGRGHEQFF.

Many counts were recorded for this clonotype. CDR3 coding DNA: TGTGCCAGCAGGATTCGGGGAATGAACACTGAAGCTTTCTTT. Translating it yields CASRIRGMNTEAFF. This sequence joins TRBV12-3 or TRBV12-4 and TRBJ1-1; D call uncertain. The CDR3 loop spans 14 amino acids. V lost 6 bases, J lost 0 bases, and 11 bases lay in between.

The chain combines TRBV3-1 with TRBJ2-2; 12 bases line up with TRBD1. The CDR3 loop spans 18 amino acids. The V gene's germline CDR1 is LGHDT and CDR2 YNNKEL (reference sequence). With V trimmed by 0 bases and J by 3 bases, 5 bases remained unmatched. This chain's CDR3 is CASSQDRDRGRDTGELFF. The CDR3 coding sequence is TGTGCCAGCAGCCAAGACCGGGACAGGGGGCGAGACACCGGGGAGCTGTTTTTT.

This clonotype was recorded at least ten times. The chain recombines TRBV7-9 with TRBJ2-5, with 7 nucleotides matching TRBD2. Germline assignment: CDR1 SEHNR and CDR2 FQNEAQ (reference sequence). V lost 5 bases and J lost 11; bases outside the gene matches: 11. This CDR3 has 13 residues. The CDR3 sequence: CASSPGLLLGQYF. CDR3 bases: TGTGCCAGCAGCCCGGGACTACTGCTTGGGCAGTACTTC.

This clonotype was seen ten or more times. J is TRBJ1-4 and V is TRBV11-2; unclear D gene. CDR1 SGHAT and CDR2 FQNNGV come from the germline V gene. Trimming removed 4 bases at V and 7 bases at J, with 25 bases between. There are 18 residues in the CDR3. This chain's CDR3 is CASSSLPSSRLGGEKLFF. CDR3 sequence (DNA): TGTGCCAGCAGCTCCTTACCGTCCAGCAGGCTTGGAGGTGAAAAACTGTTTTTT.

This clonotype has at least ten counts. An end of the junction differs from the germline gene, which may be a read error. V and J are TRBV6-2 or TRBV6-3 and TRBJ2-7; 9 bases map to TRBD2. The CDR3 spans 16 residues. Germline V lookup: CDR1 MNHEY, CDR2 SVGEGT. The CDR3 loop reads CASSYSRTSASYEQYF. The CDR3 coding sequence is TGTGCCAGCAGCTACTCAAGGACTAGCGCCTCCTACGAGCAGTACTTC.

This sequence joins TRBV24-1 and TRBJ2-7; 10 bases map to TRBD1. Germline V lookup: CDR1 KGHDR, CDR2 SFDVKD. The length of the CDR3 is 14 residues. V lost 7 bases, J lost 3 bases, and 5 bases stayed unmatched. The CDR3 spells CATRSGTGDYEQYF. The CDR3 nucleotides are TGTGCCACCAGGAGCGGGACAGGGGACTACGAGCAGTACTTC.

This clonotype was found many times. The chain links TRBV20-1 to TRBJ2-1, with 7 bases aligning to TRBD2. The germline V gene encodes CDR1 DFQATT and CDR2 SNEGSKA (reference sequence). V shed 5 bases and J 5 bases; nucleotides not matched to a gene: 6. The CDR3 spans 13 residues. CDR3 bases: TGCAGTGCTGTGGGGACTACGAACAATGAGCAGTTCTTC. Its translation is CSAVGTTNNEQFF.

This chain joins TRBV5-6 and TRBJ2-2; the D gene is possibly TRBD2 (6 bases). Germline loops: CDR1 SGHDT, CDR2 YYEEEE. The CDR3 covers 14 residues. V was pared by 2 bases and J by 9 bases, with 14 bases between. CDR3 sequence reads: CASSFITGSRELFF. CDR3 sequence (DNA): TGTGCCAGCAGCTTCATCACCGGGAGCCGGGAGCTGTTTTTT.

This clonotype was seen ten or more times. The chain is built from TRBV5-1 and TRBJ1-1; 8 bases fit TRBD1. The CDR3 has 16 residues. Trimming at V came to 4 bases and at J to 6 bases, leaving 14 bases not matched to a gene. CDR1 SGHRS and CDR2 YFSETQ come from the germline V gene. This CDR3 reads CASSVGKDRVRPEAFF. In DNA form, the CDR3 reads TGCGCCAGCAGCGTGGGGAAGGACAGGGTAAGGCCTGAAGCTTTCTTT. Based on the CDR3 plus reference TRBV5-1 and TRBJ1-1, the full variable domain is KAGVTQTPRYLIKTRGQQVTLSCSPISGHRSVSWYQQTPGQGLQFLFEYFSETQRNKGNFPGRFSGRQFSNSRSEMNVSTLELGDSALYLCASSVGKDRVRPEAFFGQGTRLTVV.

This clonotype appeared many times. The chain has TRBV10-3 and TRBJ1-2; D unclear. Germline-derived CDR1 and CDR2 are ENHRY and SYGVKD. Trimming removed 4 bases from V and 6 bases from J, with 15 bases in between. The CDR3 runs 14 residues. For the CDR3, the DNA is TGTGCCATCAGTGTGACCGAGAACTTAGATGGCTACACCTTC. Its protein is CAISVTENLDGYTF.

This clonotype was counted at least ten times. The rearrangement joins TRBV20-1 to TRBJ1-6; a possible D gene is TRBD1 (5 bases). Looked up from germline, CDR1 is DFQATT and CDR2 is SNEGSKA (reference sequence). V was clipped by 3 bases and J by 9 bases, with 15 bases between them. The CDR3 length is 14 residues. The CDR3 region has the DNA TGCAGTGCTAGTGTGGCAGGGCTCGGTTCACCCCTCCACTTT. Amino acids: CSASVAGLGSPLHF.

This clonotype has a count of ten or more. The chain links TRBV20-1 to TRBJ1-5; TRBD1 agrees at 10 bases. CDR1 and CDR2 from the germline V gene are DFQATT and SNEGSKA (reference sequence). Trimming removed 3 bases from V and 9 bases from J; junction bases left unmatched: 17. This CDR3 is built from 17 residues. The CDR3 DNA follows: TGCAGTGCTAGGGACCCCGGGACAGGGGCCGTTCTGGGGCCCCAGCATTTT. Translating it yields CSARDPGTGAVLGPQHF.

This clonotype was seen many times. The chain has TRBV28 and TRBJ1-5; D not resolved. CDR3 length: 11 residues. V gave up 4 bases and J gave up 6 bases, with 4 bases separating them. Germline values: CDR1 MDHEN, CDR2 SYDVKM. CDR3 sequence: CASSSSQPQHF. For the CDR3, the DNA is TGTGCCAGCAGTTCAAGTCAGCCCCAGCATTTT.

In its sample, this clonotype was seen many times. V and J are TRBV20-1 and TRBJ2-5; 11 bases align to TRBD2. The germline V gene has CDR1 DFQATT and CDR2 SNEGSKA (reference sequence). This CDR3 contains 14 residues. Losses at the gene ends were 0 bases for V and 4 bases for J; bases not matched to a gene: 1. The chain's CDR3 is CSARDSGGAETQYF. For the CDR3, the DNA is TGCAGTGCTAGAGATAGCGGGGGGGCAGAGACCCAGTACTTC.

This clonotype has ten or more counts. The chain's CDR3 is CSATGGYSNQPQHF. The CDR3 nucleotides read TGCAGTGCTACGGGGGGGTATAGCAATCAGCCCCAGCATTTT. The chain carries TRBV20-1 and TRBJ1-5, with D tentatively TRBD1 (5 bases). The V gene lost 4 bases and the J gene lost 0 bases, with 10 bases spanning the gap. The CDR3 has 14 amino acids. Germline values: CDR1 DFQATT, CDR2 SNEGSKA (reference sequence).

This clonotype has more than one count but fewer than ten. The genes are TRBV12-3 or TRBV12-4 and TRBJ2-5; no clear D. V lost 6 bases to trimming and J lost 4 bases, with 9 bases between them. CDR3 size: 12 residues. In DNA, the CDR3 is TGTGCCAGCAGGGAATCAGGAGAGACCCAGTACTTC. Protein sequence: CASRESGETQYF.